The 12 T cell receptor beta chains in this list originate from one sample, sequenced in a study of blood T cell repertoires in COVID-19. Repertoires were generated with immunoSEQ multiplex PCR, while TCRdb's copy carries only in-frame clones and drops some. The sample lists a few hundred thousand clones, roughly 89% occurring once. The sequencing sample was made of peripheral blood. These receptors originate from a man aged 25 to 45 with acute or convalescent COVID-19.

This chain joins TRBV6-6 and TRBJ1-6; the D is unclear. The CDR3 is 16 residues long. Trimming cost V 2 bases and J 9 bases, with 17 bases left between them. The germline gives CDR1 MNHNY, CDR2 SVGAGI (reference sequence). The CDR3, as DNA: TGTGCCAGCAGTTACCTCCCTGGTCGGGAACGTTCACCCCTCCACTTT. Its translation is CASSYLPGRERSPLHF.

V is TRBV10-3 and J is TRBJ2-7, with a possible D match to TRBD2 (6 bases). Germline lookup yields CDR1 ENHRY and CDR2 SYGVKD. CDR3 length equals 13 residues. Trimming removed 3 bases at V and 3 bases at J, with 9 bases between. This CDR3 reads CAISDGGFYEQYF. For the CDR3, the DNA is TGTGCCATCAGTGACGGAGGGTTCTACGAGCAGTACTTC.

V gene TRBV7-3 combines with J gene TRBJ2-3, with 10 bases aligning to TRBD2. From germline, CDR1 is SGHTA and CDR2 FQGTGA. The CDR3 covers 16 residues. Trimming at V came to 4 bases and at J to 4 bases, leaving 8 bases not matched to a gene. The CDR3, as DNA: TGTGCCAGCAGCTCCAGGACTAGCGGAACTGCAGATACGCAGTATTTT. It is translated as CASSSRTSGTADTQYF.

The chain links TRBV18 to TRBJ2-7, with 9 bases that match TRBD2. The CDR3 has 14 amino acids. Per the germline V gene, CDR1 is KGHSH and CDR2 is LQKENI. V shed 6 bases and J 4 bases; nucleotides not matched to a gene: 7. The CDR3 coding sequence is TGTGCCAGCTCCATCTCTAGCGGGATGTACGAGCAGTACTTC. It encodes CASSISSGMYEQYF.

The chain is built from TRBV7-2 and TRBJ2-7; 12 nucleotides align to TRBD2. Trimming removed 2 bases from V and 2 bases from J; junction bases left unmatched: 7. Germline CDR1 reads SGHTA; CDR2 reads FQGNSA. The CDR3 runs to 17 residues. In DNA, the CDR3 is TGTGCCAGCAGCTTAAAACTAGCGGGAGGCCCGACCTACGAGCAGTACTTC. This sequence encodes CASSLKLAGGPTYEQYF.

The V and J genes are TRBV27 and TRBJ1-2; TRBD1 matches at 8 bases. Germline lookup yields CDR1 MNHEY and CDR2 SMNVEV (reference sequence). V was clipped by 5 bases and J by 4 bases; unmatched bases: 3. This CDR3 has 13 amino acids. The CDR3 bases are TGTGCCAGCAGTAGGGGACAGGTCTATGGCTACACCTTC. It codes for CASSRGQVYGYTF.

The chain is built from TRBV28 and TRBJ2-1; maybe TRBD2 (6 bases). Trimming stripped 7 bases from V and 7 bases from J, with 17 bases between. Germline values: CDR1 MDHEN, CDR2 SYDVKM. The CDR3 covers 14 residues. The CDR3 reads CASTGVVGGNEQFF. CDR3 in DNA: TGTGCCAGCACCGGGGTTGTCGGAGGGAATGAGCAGTTCTTC.

The table lists this clone with a count of one. The chain has TRBV5-1 and TRBJ2-1, with 7 nucleotides matching TRBD2. CDR1 is SGHRS and CDR2 is YFSETQ in the germline V gene. The CDR3 loop spans 16 amino acids. V shed 5 bases and J 0 bases; nucleotides not matched to a gene: 8. The CDR3 nucleotides are TGCGCCAGCAGTCTAAATCTAGCGGTCTCCTACAATGAGCAGTTCTTC. Translating it yields CASSLNLAVSYNEQFF.

The chain joins TRBV27 to TRBJ2-7; 7 bases line up with TRBD2. Per the germline V gene, CDR1 is MNHEY and CDR2 is SMNVEV (reference sequence). The CDR3 loop spans 14 amino acids. V lost 5 bases and J lost 4; bases outside the gene matches: 8. The CDR3 region is CASSPRGVSYEQYF. As DNA, the CDR3 is TGTGCCAGCAGTCCCCGGGGGGTATCGTACGAGCAGTACTTC.

This chain uses TRBV7-9 with TRBJ2-1; 9 bases line up with TRBD1. CDR3 length: 15 residues. Germline-derived CDR1 and CDR2 are SEHNR and FQNEAQ (reference sequence). V dropped 5 bases and J dropped 9; count of bases not matched to a gene: 11. The CDR3 loop reads CASSDRDRAFSEQFF. In DNA, the CDR3 is TGTGCCAGCAGCGACCGGGACAGGGCGTTCTCTGAGCAGTTCTTC.

The chain uses TRBV6-5 and TRBJ1-5; TRBD1 is a possible D gene (5 bases). V dropped 1 base and J dropped 5 bases, with 6 bases sitting between them. Germline CDR1 and CDR2: MNHEY and SVGAGI. The length of the CDR3 is 13 residues. CDR3 in DNA: TGTGCCAGCAGTTACTGGGGGGATCAGCCCCAGCATTTT. This codes for CASSYWGDQPQHF.

This clone was detected once. The chain recombines TRBV27 with TRBJ1-1; possible D gene TRBD1, 5 bases. V dropped 4 bases and J dropped 1 base, with 10 bases sitting between them. The germline gives CDR1 MNHEY, CDR2 SMNVEV (reference sequence). The CDR3 contains 14 residues. This CDR3 is CASSSGLQNTEAFF. CDR3 coding DNA: TGTGCCAGCAGTTCGGGACTACAGAACACTGAAGCTTTCTTT.